These 14 T cell receptor beta chains share one sample of origin, sequenced in a study of blood T cell repertoires in COVID-19. Assay used: immunoSEQ multiplex PCR; TCRdb lists only in-frame clones, some missing. The sample records 90,000 to 150,000 clones, roughly 80% being singletons. Specimen: peripheral blood. These receptors were obtained from a man aged 50 to 60 with acute or convalescent COVID-19.

The J gene is TRBJ2-7, the V gene TRBV5-4, with 10 bases fitting TRBD2. The germline V gene encodes CDR1 SGHNT and CDR2 YYREEE (reference sequence). J lost 4 bases, V lost 4 bases, and 8 bases had no gene match. This CDR3 contains 15 residues. The CDR3 nucleotides read TGTGCCAGCAGCGCGCCTAGCGGGAGAACGTACGAGCAGTACTTC. Amino acid sequence: CASSAPSGRTYEQYF.

The rearrangement uses TRBV27 and TRBJ1-3; D unclear. The CDR3 consists of 17 residues. Looked up from germline, CDR1 is MNHEY and CDR2 is SMNVEV (reference sequence). V lost 5 bases to trimming and J lost 4 bases, with 21 bases between them. The CDR3 DNA follows: TGTGCCAGCAGTCCCCGTTTCTGGGGAGGATCCGGAAACACCATATATTTT. As protein: CASSPRFWGGSGNTIYF.

This clone came up once. The chain carries TRBV2 and TRBJ1-5, with 9 bases identical to TRBD1. V trimming: 4 bases; J trimming: 1 base; junction bases outside the gene matches: 5. The CDR3 runs to 16 residues. The V gene's germline CDR1 is SNHLY and CDR2 FYNNEI. CDR3: CASSAEQGASNQPQHF. CDR3 nucleotides: TGTGCCAGCAGTGCTGAACAGGGGGCGAGCAATCAGCCCCAGCATTTT.

V usage is TRBV19 and J usage is TRBJ1-2; weak D call: TRBD1 (5 bases). The germline CDR1 and CDR2 sequences are LNHDA and SQIVND (reference sequence). V lost 8 bases and J 2 bases, leaving 12 bases between the germline ends. The CDR3 runs to 13 residues. The CDR3 reads CASAETANYGYTF. CDR3 DNA: TGTGCCAGTGCCGAGACAGCCAACTATGGCTACACCTTC.

In DNA, the CDR3 is TGTGCCAGCAGCCAAGTCCGGGGGTCCGGGGAGCTGTTTTTT. Amino acids: CASSQVRGSGELFF. This chain joins TRBV14 and TRBJ2-2; D is perhaps TRBD2 (6 bases). The V gene's germline CDR1 is SGHDN and CDR2 FVKESK. Between the trimmed V and J ends, which lost 1 base and 6 bases, there was a span of 9 bases. This CDR3 is built from 14 residues.

The chain combines TRBV12-3 or TRBV12-4 with TRBJ1-1, with 7 bases identical to TRBD1. Trimming removed 6 bases from V and 6 bases from J; junction bases left unmatched: 7. The CDR3 extends over 13 amino acids. The CDR3 nucleotides read TGTGCCAGCAGCCACGACAGGGAGGCTGAAGCTTTCTTT. Its translation: CASSHDREAEAFF.

The genes are TRBV7-3 and TRBJ2-7, with 7 bases identical to TRBD2. Germline CDR1 SGHTA, CDR2 FQGTGA. V shed 1 base and J 4 bases; nucleotides not matched to a gene: 13. The CDR3 contains 17 residues. In DNA form, the CDR3 reads TGTGCCAGCAGCTTAAAGAGCGCGGGCGGGAGTGTATACGAGCAGTACTTC. This translates into CASSLKSAGGSVYEQYF.

The rearrangement links TRBV28 to TRBJ2-7; D perhaps matches TRBD2 (7 bases). CDR1 and CDR2 from the germline V gene are MDHEN and SYDVKM. This CDR3 region has 19 residues. The germline V and J ends were trimmed by 5 bases and 4 bases, with 30 bases remaining between them. The CDR3 coding sequence is TGTGCCAGCAGTCTTATTGGGGGGCCCGGGCGGGGGCTTACATACGAGCAGTACTTC. Amino acids: CASSLIGGPGRGLTYEQYF. Full variable domain (outside the CDR3, taken from reference TRBV28 and TRBJ2-7): DVKVTQSSRYLVKRTGEKVFLECVQDMDHENMFWYRQDPGLGLRLIYFSYDVKMKEKGDIPEGYSVSREKKERFSLILESASTNQTSMYLCASSLIGGPGRGLTYEQYFGPGTRLTVT.

The chain is built from TRBV18 and TRBJ2-5, with 10 bases lining up with TRBD2. Germline CDR1 KGHSH, CDR2 LQKENI. The CDR3 has 17 amino acids. The V and J ends lost 0 bases and 5 bases, in that order; junction bases with no gene match: 9. CDR3 sequence (DNA): TGTGCCAGCTCACCACCGTCTCTAGCGGGGGTCTGGGAGACCCAGTACTTC. This codes for CASSPPSLAGVWETQYF. Drawing the rest from reference TRBV18 and TRBJ2-5, the complete variable domain is NAGVMQNPRHLVRRRGQEARLRCSPMKGHSHVYWYRQLPEEGLKFMVYLQKENIIDESGMPKERFSAEFPKEGPSILRIQQVVRGDSAAYFCASSPPSLAGVWETQYFGPGTRLLVL.

This sequence joins TRBV19 and TRBJ1-5, with D unresolved. CDR1 LNHDA and CDR2 SQIVND come from the germline V gene (reference sequence). The CDR3 length is 15 residues. Trimming removed 6 bases at V and 6 bases at J, with 18 bases between. The CDR3 DNA reads as TGTGCCAGTAGCGGTGTAGAGGGATTTAGTCAGCCCCAGCATTTT. Its protein is CASSGVEGFSQPQHF.

The rearrangement uses TRBV28 and TRBJ2-1, with 14 bases aligning to TRBD2. CDR1 MDHEN and CDR2 SYDVKM come from the germline V gene. V lost 4 bases and J lost 11; bases outside the gene matches: 7. This CDR3 has 15 residues. CDR3 nucleotides: TGTGCCAGCAGTTCCGGGACTAGCGGGAGTCAAAAGCAGTTCTTC. Translated: CASSSGTSGSQKQFF.

The genes are TRBV5-1 and TRBJ2-1, with 10 bases lining up with TRBD2. Germline CDR1 reads SGHRS; CDR2 reads YFSETQ. The CDR3 has 16 amino acids. Trimming removed 5 bases from V and 8 bases from J; junction bases left unmatched: 13. The CDR3: CASSEGSSGGFYEQFF. The CDR3 nucleotides read TGCGCCAGCAGTGAGGGTTCTAGCGGGGGTTTCTATGAGCAGTTCTTC.

This chain joins TRBV27 and TRBJ1-2; D is possibly TRBD1 (6 bases). V lost 2 bases to trimming and J lost 8 bases, with 12 bases between them. CDR3 length: 13 residues. Germline CDR1 MNHEY, CDR2 SMNVEV (reference sequence). CDR3 nucleotides: TGTGCCAGCAGTTTAACGGGAGGGGGAGGCTACACCTTC. It is translated as CASSLTGGGGYTF.

This clone has only a few counts. V gene TRBV6-5 combines with J gene TRBJ1-4; 12 bases fit TRBD1. The CDR3 consists of 15 residues. The V segment lost 2 bases and the J segment 7 bases; nucleotides outside the gene matches: 2. Per germline, CDR1 MNHEY and CDR2 SVGAGI. This CDR3 is CASSYGTGGVEKLFF. The CDR3 DNA is TGTGCCAGCAGTTACGGGACAGGGGGCGTTGAAAAACTGTTTTTT.